The source of this TCR beta chain is a study of blood T cells in healthy people across ages (dated by TCRdb to about 2015). Notes on the research overall: Template switching captured roughly one uniquely barcoded TCR beta cDNA molecule per two T cells in model experiments. Age-related changes in TCR beta repertoire diversity were measured in the study by deep sequencing normalized with unique cDNA molecular identifiers. The donors were split into four age groups: young (average around 15 years), middle-aged (39), aged (62) and long-lived (roughly 88). Donors of different ages were randomly distributed across sequencing lanes to avoid experimental bias. Using the same blood draw, the study looked at two additional independent replicas of 1 million unique cDNA reads for two donors, one aged 18 to 30 and the other aged 80 or older.

The roughly 39 donors, aged about 6 to 95 years, were systemically healthy Caucasian individuals from Russia. Each donor gave about 10 milliliters of peripheral blood, drawn into EDTA-treated Vacutainer tubes. Ficoll-Paque density-gradient centrifugation was used to isolate PBMCs, with at least 7 million per sample. Trizol reagent was used to extract total RNA from PBMCs, with at least 6 micrograms per sample. The percentages of naive CD45RAhigh/CD27high T cells were determined by flow cytometry on a PBMC aliquot from every donor. Receptor libraries were prepared by 5' RACE. The instrument given in TCRdb is Illumina HiSeq 2500. A second roughly 7 to 11 cycle PCR used a sample-barcoded 5' primer and a J-beta primer mix. Each TCR beta cDNA molecule received a unique molecular identifier from a template-switch 5' adaptor carrying 12 random nucleotides. At least 2.5 million CDR3-containing paired-end reads were obtained from each sample. The Mint cDNA synthesis kit, primed by a TRBC-specific oligonucleotide, was used to synthesize first-strand cDNA from all RNA. Following uracil-DNA glycosylase treatment, a first 18-cycle PCR with universal primers M1SS and BC2_uni_R was performed on all cDNA. Turning to the authors' computational methods: For normalization, 1 million high-quality reads, each with a distinct molecular identifier, were randomly selected from each sample. Instead of being binned into consensus sequences, reads with shared molecular identifiers were discarded. MiTCR, set to a Q25 quality threshold and the strictest error-elimination algorithm, was used for CDR3 identification, clonotype clustering and error correction. A nonparametric unseen species model using Euler transformation provided a lower-bound estimate of total TCR beta diversity. The public sequencing data were trimmed at Q25 with fastp and processed into clonotypes with MiXCR by TCRdb, which kept only in-frame beta chains. Rows are unified per CDR3 protein, each entry keeping the most common DNA and genes. For this entry, the V and J calls and clone size follow TCRdb and not the study's own pipeline. The sample includes over 600,000 distinct CDR3 sequences, with 56% observed a single time. The ten most abundant clones make up roughly 24% of the sample.

The CDR3 goes from the cysteine to the phenylalanine over 14 residues. Just CDR3 DNA is preserved here, 42 bases in frame from base 1. For CDR1 and CDR2, the germline V gene lists SGDLS and YYNGEE. Trimming at the junction amounts to 0 bases on V and 7 bases on J, and the germline ends lie 11 bases apart. The study at large found these results: As age increased, observed TCR beta diversity per million T cells dropped in a roughly linear way, and a significant reduction was already evident by age about 40. The CMV infection status of donors was not known, potentially confounding age-related changes in expanded clonotypes. Estimates of total diversity based on one million sequenced T cells were considered lower bounds and underestimates. The percentage of naive T cells measured by flow cytometry correlated strongly with observed TCR beta diversity. Because profiling used bulk unsorted PBMCs, naive and antigen-experienced compartments could not be compared conclusively. Compared with the aged group, the long-lived group had more naive CD4+ T cells, fewer expanded clones and increased TCR diversity, a pattern suggesting age selection.

Comments on this clonotype: Its binding antigen is unknown. There are no base qualities to consult, and no much larger clone falls within one base.

The clonotype was recovered from a man aged 35 to 55 in good health. The chain employs TRBV9 and TRBJ2-1; the D region possibly corresponds to TRBD1 (7 bases align). Sequencing was done on a sample of blood. In nucleotides, the sequence is TGTGCCAGCAGCGTAGGGGCAGGGGGGAATGAGCAGTTCTTC. This gives the protein CASSVGAGGNEQFF.